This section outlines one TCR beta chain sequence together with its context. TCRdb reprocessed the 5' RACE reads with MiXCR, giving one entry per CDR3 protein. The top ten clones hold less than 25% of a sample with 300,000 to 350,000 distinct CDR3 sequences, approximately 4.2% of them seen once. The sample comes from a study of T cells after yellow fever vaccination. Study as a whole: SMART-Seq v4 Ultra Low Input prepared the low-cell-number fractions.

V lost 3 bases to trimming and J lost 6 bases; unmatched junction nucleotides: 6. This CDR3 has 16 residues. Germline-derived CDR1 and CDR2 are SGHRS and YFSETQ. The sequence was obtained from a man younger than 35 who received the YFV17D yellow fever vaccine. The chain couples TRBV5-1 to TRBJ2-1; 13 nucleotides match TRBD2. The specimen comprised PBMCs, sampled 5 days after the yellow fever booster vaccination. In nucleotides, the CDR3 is TGCGCCAGCAGCTCCTCCGGGACTAGCGGGGTCAATGAGCAGTTCTTC. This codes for CASSSSGTSGVNEQFF.